A single sample is the source of the 27 T cell receptor beta chains below, sequenced in a study of T-cell memory formation after mild COVID-19 listed by TCRdb under 2021. Libraries were made using 5' RACE. The reads were generated on an Illumina NovaSeq 6000. TCRdb handled the public reads itself, with Q25 trimming in fastp and clone calling in MiXCR, and kept productive beta chains. A single entry per CDR3 protein holds the most common genes and DNA from its merged rows. A total of 470,000 or so distinct CDR3 sequences appear in this sample, roughly 20% of them only once. The ten largest clones take up 7.5% to 9.5% of the sample. The sample consisted of PBMCs or a T cell subset sorted from them (not recorded which). All receptors come from an adult woman who had mild COVID-19 (a few samples of this study predate the infection). The sample titles of this study are shuffled in the database, so cell type and time point are left out; the donor was told from shared clones.

The V and J genes are TRBV20-1 and TRBJ1-1; 10 bases align to TRBD1. The CDR3 consists of 16 residues. J lost 7 bases, V lost 2 bases, and 13 bases had no gene match. Germline loops: CDR1 DFQATT, CDR2 SNEGSKA (reference sequence). The CDR3 DNA sequence: TGCAGTGCTAGACACTCCGGGACAGGGGTCAACCTTGAAGCTTTCTTT. Protein product: CSARHSGTGVNLEAFF.

The sample holds a few counts of this clonotype. The CDR3 sequence is CASSQESREGSYNEQFF. The DNA for the CDR3 is TGCGCCAGCAGCCAAGAGTCGCGGGAGGGTTCCTACAATGAGCAGTTCTTC. The rearrangement links TRBV4-3 to TRBJ2-1, with 9 bases fitting TRBD2. Germline-derived CDR1 and CDR2 are LGHNA and YSLEER. Trimming cost V 0 bases and J 1 base; bases outside gene matches: 4. The CDR3 is 17 amino acids.

The chain has TRBV12-3 or TRBV12-4 and TRBJ2-5; D may be TRBD2 (6 bases). This CDR3 contains 14 residues. The V end was cut by 7 bases, the J end by 6 bases, with 18 bases between. The CDR3 DNA reads as TGTGCCAGCACTTATTCTAGGGAGGTAAAGACCCAGTACTTC. Amino acids: CASTYSREVKTQYF.

This clonotype was counted between two and nine times. The rearrangement links TRBV24-1 to TRBJ2-1; 10 bases map to TRBD1. Germline V gene lookup returns CDR1 KGHDR and CDR2 SFDVKD. V dropped 9 bases and J dropped 4; count of bases not matched to a gene: 8. This CDR3 comprises 15 residues. The CDR3: CATSSPDRGYNEQFF. CDR3 DNA sequence: TGTGCCACCTCCTCGCCGGACAGGGGGTACAATGAGCAGTTCTTC.

The gene calls are TRBV20-1 and TRBJ2-1; 8 bases match TRBD2. The CDR3 runs to 13 residues. V dropped 6 bases and J dropped 5; count of bases not matched to a gene: 6. The germline V gene has CDR1 DFQATT and CDR2 SNEGSKA (reference sequence). The CDR3 region has the DNA TGCAGTGCACAGCGGGGGCTCGACAATGAGCAGTTCTTC. Translating gives CSAQRGLDNEQFF.

This clonotype was detected a few times. In DNA, the CDR3 is TGTGCCAGCAGCCCCAGGGGGCCACCAGACGAGCAGTACTTC. Protein: CASSPRGPPDEQYF. The rearrangement links TRBV12-3 or TRBV12-4 to TRBJ2-7, with 8 bases fitting TRBD1. V shed 6 bases and J 5 bases; nucleotides not matched to a gene: 9. The CDR3 contains 14 residues.

This clonotype has just a few counts. The gene calls are TRBV6-1 and TRBJ2-5; 9 bases agree with TRBD2. The CDR3 runs 17 residues. Germline V gene lookup returns CDR1 MNHNS and CDR2 SASEGT. J was trimmed by 5 bases and V by 7 bases; bases with no gene match: 17. This CDR3 reads CASKPDIISGRAETQYF. The CDR3, as DNA: TGTGCCAGCAAGCCCGACATAATTAGCGGGAGAGCCGAGACCCAGTACTTC.

This clonotype occurred a few times. The CDR3 coding sequence is TGTGCCAGCAGCGGACAGGCGTACACTGAAGCTTTCTTT. Residues: CASSGQAYTEAFF. The genes are TRBV12-3 or TRBV12-4 and TRBJ1-1; TRBD1 matches at 7 bases. V lost 6 bases to trimming and J lost 3 bases; unmatched junction nucleotides: 4. This CDR3 region has 13 residues.

The gene calls are TRBV3-1 and TRBJ2-7; 8 bases agree with TRBD2. Per germline, CDR1 LGHDT and CDR2 YNNKEL (reference sequence). The length of the CDR3 is 14 residues. J lost 6 bases, V lost 4 bases, and 8 bases had no gene match. The CDR3 bases are TGTGCCAGCAGCCCCGGCGAGCGGGAGCGCGAGCAGTACTTC. This encodes CASSPGEREREQYF.

This clonotype was seen only a few times. The V call is TRBV20-1, the J call TRBJ2-3; D is unclear. The germline V and J ends were trimmed by 6 bases and 7 bases, with 11 bases remaining between them. CDR1 DFQATT and CDR2 SNEGSKA come from the germline V gene (reference sequence). The CDR3 is 11 residues long. CDR3 region: CSAALINTQYF. CDR3 DNA sequence: TGCAGTGCGGCCCTTATAAATACGCAGTATTTT.

The chain employs TRBV7-3 and TRBJ2-1; perhaps TRBD2 as D (5 bases). CDR1 is SGHTA and CDR2 is FQGTGA in the germline V gene. V shed 4 bases and J shed 6 bases, with 19 bases lying between them. The CDR3 covers 16 residues. CDR3 amino acids: CASSSRPDGLPNEQFF. The CDR3 DNA reads as TGTGCCAGCAGCTCCAGACCTGATGGACTCCCCAATGAGCAGTTCTTC.

This clonotype was counted a few times. The V call is TRBV6-5, the J call TRBJ2-3; no clear D gene. The germline V and J ends were trimmed by 5 bases and 0 bases, with 18 bases remaining between them. Germline-derived CDR1 and CDR2 are MNHEY and SVGAGI. The CDR3 length is 17 residues. CDR3 amino acids: CASSAPSPKPSTDTQYF. DNA for the CDR3: TGTGCCAGCAGTGCCCCCTCCCCAAAGCCTAGCACAGATACGCAGTATTTT.

This clonotype was counted between two and nine times. The chain employs TRBV18 and TRBJ1-1, with 7 nucleotides matching TRBD1. From germline, CDR1 is KGHSH and CDR2 LQKENI. V lost 6 bases and J lost 11; bases outside the gene matches: 18. The CDR3 extends over 15 amino acids. CDR3 DNA sequence: TGTGCCAGCTCGCCGATACCGGGACAGAAAGAACGCGCTTTCTTT. Translating it yields CASSPIPGQKERAFF. Together with reference TRBV18 and TRBJ1-1, the CDR3 gives the full variable domain: NAGVMQNPRHLVRRRGQEARLRCSPMKGHSHVYWYRQLPEEGLKFMVYLQKENIIDESGMPKERFSAEFPKEGPSILRIQQVVRGDSAAYFCASSPIPGQKERAFFGQGTRLTVV.

The rearrangement joins TRBV6-1 to TRBJ2-7; D tentatively fits TRBD1 or TRBD2 (6 bases each). Germline V CDR1 and CDR2: MNHNS, SASEGT. The CDR3 runs 14 residues. Trimming shortened V by 4 bases and J by 3 bases, and 13 bases separated the two germline ends. The chain's CDR3 is CASSAGGGFYEQYV. The CDR3, as DNA: TGTGCCAGCAGTGCTGGAGGGGGGTTCTACGAGCAGTACGTC.

This clonotype came up a few times. This chain joins TRBV24-1 and TRBJ1-2, with a possible D match to TRBD1 (5 bases). The ends were cut back, 4 bases at V and 3 bases at J, with 11 bases in the middle. The CDR3 contains 14 residues. Germline V CDR1 and CDR2: KGHDR, SFDVKD. The CDR3 protein is CATSDPPRDYGYTF. CDR3 sequence (DNA): TGTGCCACCAGTGACCCTCCCAGGGACTATGGCTACACCTTC.

CDR3 sequence reads: CSAANQGVYGYTF. The CDR3 region has the DNA TGCAGTGCCGCGAATCAGGGAGTTTATGGCTACACCTTC. This chain joins TRBV20-1 and TRBJ1-2; D may be TRBD1 (5 bases). The CDR3 is 13 residues long. Trimming shortened V by 6 bases and J by 5 bases, and 16 bases separated the two germline ends. The germline V gene has CDR1 DFQATT and CDR2 SNEGSKA (reference sequence).

V usage is TRBV9 and J usage is TRBJ2-7; TRBD2 matches 11 bases. This CDR3 region has 15 residues. V shed 4 bases and J 7 bases; nucleotides not matched to a gene: 10. Germline CDR1 SGDLS, CDR2 YYNGEE. CDR3 in amino acids: CASSPTTSGTWEQYF. CDR3 DNA: TGTGCCAGCAGCCCAACGACTAGCGGGACGTGGGAGCAGTACTTC.

This clonotype was observed a handful of times. V usage is TRBV4-2 and J usage is TRBJ2-1; 9 nucleotides align to TRBD1. Germline CDR1 is LGHNA and CDR2 is YNFKEQ. The V segment lost 0 bases and the J segment 9 bases; nucleotides outside the gene matches: 3. The CDR3 contains 14 residues. This chain's CDR3 is CASSQDGTGSEQFF. The CDR3 DNA sequence: TGTGCCAGCAGCCAAGATGGGACAGGGAGTGAGCAGTTCTTC.

V gene TRBV6-5 combines with J gene TRBJ1-2, with D possibly TRBD1 on 6 matching bases. Per germline, CDR1 MNHEY and CDR2 SVGAGI. This CDR3 has 16 amino acids. V was shortened by 0 bases and J by 5 bases, with 16 bases between the two germline ends. CDR3 nucleotides: TGTGCCAGCAGTTACTCTCCGGGATCGAGGGGGTATGGCTACACCTTC. This encodes CASSYSPGSRGYGYTF.

Notes on this clonotype: A read error may account for a junction end that differs from germline. The V and J genes are TRBV4-1 and TRBJ2-7; TRBD1 agrees at 11 bases. Germline assignment: CDR1 MGHRA and CDR2 YSYEKL. The CDR3 spans 15 residues. In DNA form, the CDR3 reads TGCGCCAGCAGCCAAGATCCCTACTCAAGGACAGGGGGCGACTTC. It is translated as CASSQDPYSRTGGDF.

This clonotype was detected only a few times. This CDR3 is CATRASGSNNEQFF. In DNA form, the CDR3 reads TGTGCCACCAGGGCTAGCGGGAGCAACAATGAGCAGTTCTTC. V gene TRBV24-1 combines with J gene TRBJ2-1, with 10 bases matching TRBD2. The germline V gene has CDR1 KGHDR and CDR2 SFDVKD. The CDR3 contains 14 residues. The junction had 4 bases not matched to a gene; V was cut back by 7 bases and J by 5 bases.

This clonotype was detected only a few times. The chain employs TRBV5-1 and TRBJ2-5; 7 bases match TRBD2. The V gene end was trimmed by 0 bases and the J gene end by 2 bases; junction bases not matched to a gene: 4. Germline CDR1 SGHRS, CDR2 YFSETQ. The CDR3 is 15 amino acids. The CDR3 bases are TGCGCCAGCAGCTTGGGACTAGCAGGGCAAGAGACCCAGTACTTC. Translation: CASSLGLAGQETQYF.

This clonotype was observed a few times. This CDR3 is CASLTGLNNEKLFF. Here the CDR3 DNA reads TGTGCTAGCCTAACAGGGTTGAATAATGAAAAACTGTTTTTT. The J gene is TRBJ1-4, the V gene TRBV7-7; tentatively, D is TRBD1 (6 bases). This CDR3 has 14 amino acids. The germline V gene has CDR1 SSHAT and CDR2 FNYEAQ (reference sequence).

The chain uses TRBV10-3 and TRBJ2-7; D possibly matches TRBD1 or TRBD2 (6 bases each). V lost 11 bases, J lost 2 bases, and 19 bases lay in between. The CDR3 loop spans 14 amino acids. Looked up from germline, CDR1 is ENHRY and CDR2 is SYGVKD. CDR3 sequence reads: CAVTRGGLPYEQYF. DNA of the CDR3: TGTGCCGTTACTAGAGGGGGACTCCCCTACGAGCAGTACTTC.

The sample holds a few counts of this clonotype. The J gene is TRBJ2-2, the V gene TRBV2; 8 bases fit TRBD1. With 5 bases clipped from V and 6 bases from J, the junction kept 5 bases outside the gene matches. CDR3 size: 14 residues. From germline, CDR1 is SNHLY and CDR2 FYNNEI. The CDR3 spells CASSRQGYAGELFF. Written as DNA, the CDR3 is TGTGCCAGCAGTCGACAGGGGTACGCCGGGGAGCTGTTTTTT.

The J gene is TRBJ2-5, the V gene TRBV20-1; 7 nucleotides align to TRBD2. This CDR3 has 14 amino acids. From germline, CDR1 is DFQATT and CDR2 SNEGSKA (reference sequence). The V segment lost 4 bases and the J segment 5 bases; nucleotides outside the gene matches: 10. The CDR3 sequence: CSAMSTGGGETQYF. The CDR3 region has the DNA TGCAGTGCTATGAGCACGGGAGGAGGGGAGACCCAGTACTTC.

This clonotype was recorded a few times. The V call is TRBV7-3, the J call TRBJ2-1, with a tentative D call TRBD1 (5 bases). CDR1 SGHTA and CDR2 FQGTGA come from the germline V gene. Deletions cut 1 base from V and 5 bases from J, with 12 bases between. The CDR3 runs 15 residues. The CDR3 sequence: CASSLRGQGDNEQFF. CDR3 in DNA: TGTGCCAGCAGCTTAAGGGGTCAAGGGGACAATGAGCAGTTCTTC.